A single sample gave rise to the 16 T cell receptor beta chains below, sequenced in a study of control samples from healthy donors and cancer patients. Generated by immunoSEQ multiplex PCR, the TCRdb table keeps only in-frame clones and is missing some. The repertoire holds 130,000 to 150,000 clones, approximately 93% seen once, with more than 4.5% in the top ten. The source material was blood. The source of these receptors is a man aged 18 to 30 in good health.

J is TRBJ1-4 and V is TRBV5-5; no clear D gene. This CDR3 contains 14 residues. Germline V CDR1 and CDR2: SGHKS, YYEKEE (reference sequence). The V and J ends lost 2 bases and 3 bases respectively, with 8 bases between them. The CDR3 spells CASSLRDPNEKLFF. The CDR3 DNA is TGTGCCAGCAGCTTAAGGGATCCTAATGAAAAACTGTTTTTT.

The rearrangement links TRBV2 to TRBJ1-6; 12 bases map to TRBD1. Germline V CDR1 and CDR2: SNHLY, FYNNEI. V lost 6 bases, J lost 10 bases, and 10 bases stayed unmatched. The CDR3 covers 16 residues. CDR3 region: CASSGGTGGAVSPLHF. The CDR3 DNA reads TGTGCCAGCAGCGGGGGGACAGGGGGCGCAGTATCACCCCTCCACTTT.

The V and J genes are TRBV7-7 and TRBJ1-2, with 8 bases lining up with TRBD1. CDR3 size: 18 residues. Per the germline V gene, CDR1 is SSHAT and CDR2 is FNYEAQ (reference sequence). CDR3 nucleotide sequence: TGTGCTAGCCCCAGGGGGCCGGGTCCCTTTATAGCTAACTATGGCTACACCTTC. It translates to CASPRGPGPFIANYGYTF.

The J gene is TRBJ2-4, the V gene TRBV28; the D is unclear. V gave up 8 bases and J gave up 0 bases, with 8 bases separating them. The germline V gene encodes CDR1 MDHEN and CDR2 SYDVKM. The CDR3 is made up of 13 amino acids. The CDR3 nucleotides are TGTGCCAGCCGAGAGAGAGCCAAAAACATTCAGTACTTC. Residues: CASRERAKNIQYF.

The chain joins TRBV24-1 to TRBJ1-1; 8 bases fit TRBD1. The CDR3 is made up of 18 amino acids. The V and J ends lost 9 bases and 8 bases, in that order; junction bases with no gene match: 25. Germline V gene sequence: CDR1 KGHDR, CDR2 SFDVKD. CDR3 in amino acids: CATPNSIQRPPGGPEAFF. Here the CDR3 DNA reads TGTGCCACCCCTAACTCTATACAAAGACCTCCAGGGGGCCCCGAAGCTTTCTTT.

This sequence joins TRBV4-3 and TRBJ1-5, with a possible D match to TRBD1 (6 bases). The CDR3 has 15 amino acids. The V and J ends lost 1 base and 6 bases respectively, with 13 bases between them. Looked up from germline, CDR1 is LGHNA and CDR2 is YSLEER. The CDR3 reads CASSQVLQGGQPQHF. Here the CDR3 DNA reads TGCGCCAGCAGCCAAGTGTTACAGGGCGGTCAGCCCCAGCATTTT.

The rearrangement uses TRBV20-1 and TRBJ1-2; no clear D. Trimming left V 3 bases short and J 2 bases short, with 4 bases between. The CDR3 extends over 11 amino acids. Germline CDR1 reads DFQATT; CDR2 reads SNEGSKA (reference sequence). The CDR3 DNA is TGCAGTGCTAGGGAGAACTATGGCTACACCTTC. Translating it yields CSARENYGYTF.

The CDR3, as DNA: TGTGCCAGCAGTTTGTTGGGCCGCTACACTGAAGCTTTCTTT. Translating gives CASSLLGRYTEAFF. The chain combines TRBV28 with TRBJ1-1, with D unresolved. With 3 bases removed from V and 3 bases from J, the gap between germline ends came to 11 bases. Germline V gene data show CDR1 as MDHEN and CDR2 as SYDVKM. The CDR3 spans 14 residues.

The gene calls are TRBV6-6 and TRBJ1-4, with D unresolved. Trimming stripped 6 bases from V and 2 bases from J, with 10 bases between. Germline CDR1 is MNHNY and CDR2 is SVGAGI (reference sequence). The CDR3 contains 14 residues. In DNA form, the CDR3 reads TGTGCCAGCAGCCCGATAGGGACTAATGAAAAACTGTTTTTT. Its protein product is CASSPIGTNEKLFF.

The genes are TRBV7-9 and TRBJ1-2, with D possibly TRBD1 on 5 matching bases. CDR1 SEHNR and CDR2 FQNEAQ come from the germline V gene (reference sequence). Trimming shortened V by 5 bases and J by 6 bases, and 10 bases separated the two germline ends. This CDR3 spans 12 amino acids. CDR3 sequence (DNA): TGTGCCAGCAGCGTACGGGGGAATGGCTACACCTTC. It yields the protein CASSVRGNGYTF.

The rearrangement links TRBV7-2 to TRBJ1-2; TRBD1 aligns across 12 bases. This CDR3 spans 17 amino acids. J was trimmed by 5 bases and V by 3 bases; bases with no gene match: 10. Per germline, CDR1 SGHTA and CDR2 FQGNSA. The CDR3: CASSFTGTGGALYGYTF. The CDR3 DNA is TGTGCCAGCAGCTTCACCGGGACAGGGGGCGCTTTGTATGGCTACACCTTC.

In this sample, this clone turned up a few times. The chain is built from TRBV6-6 and TRBJ2-2; either TRBD1 or TRBD2 may fit D (5 bases each). CDR3 length equals 10 residues. The germline V gene encodes CDR1 MNHNY and CDR2 SVGAGI (reference sequence). With 11 bases removed from V and 8 bases from J, the gap between germline ends came to 9 bases. CDR3 protein: CASWGGELFF. The CDR3 coding sequence is TGTGCCTCTTGGGGGGGGGAGCTGTTTTTT.

This sequence joins TRBV11-2 and TRBJ1-1; TRBD1 is a possible D gene (6 bases). The V gene lost 3 bases and the J gene lost 10 bases, with 12 bases spanning the gap. In germline, CDR1 is SGHAT, CDR2 FQNNGV. The length of the CDR3 is 12 residues. The CDR3 DNA sequence: TGTGCCAGCAGCTTGCGACAGGCCCCAGCTTTCTTT. It encodes CASSLRQAPAFF.

The chain carries TRBV29-1 and TRBJ2-3, with 8 bases identical to TRBD1. The germline gives CDR1 SQVTM, CDR2 ANQGSEA. The J segment lost 2 bases and the V segment lost 3 bases, leaving 1 base of the junction unmatched. This CDR3 comprises 13 residues. In DNA form, the CDR3 reads TGCAGCGTTGAGGACAGGGTCACAGATACGCAGTATTTT. It translates to CSVEDRVTDTQYF.

As to this clone: Other DNA sequences in the sample encode the same CDR3. This rearrangement joins TRBV6-2 or TRBV6-3 to TRBJ2-7; D gene uncertain. This CDR3 spans 11 amino acids. Trimming took 5 bases from V and 0 from J, leaving 2 bases between them. Germline-derived CDR1 and CDR2 are MNHEY and SVGEGT. DNA for the CDR3: TGTGCCAGCAGTCCCTCCTACGAGCAGTACTTC. Translation gives CASSPSYEQYF.

This clone was observed a single time. The chain employs TRBV27 and TRBJ2-1; no firm D call. This CDR3 has 13 residues. The germline V and J ends were trimmed by 5 bases and 4 bases, with 9 bases remaining between them. Per germline, CDR1 MNHEY and CDR2 SMNVEV (reference sequence). The CDR3 region has the DNA TGTGCCAGCAGTGATGGACCTTACAATGAGCAGTTCTTC. Translating it yields CASSDGPYNEQFF.